The 13 T cell receptor beta chains below come from one sample, sequenced in a study of T cell repertoires in ileal Crohn's disease. Only in-frame clones appear in the TCRdb table, and some are missing; sequencing was by immunoSEQ multiplex PCR. The sample yields 5,000 to 6,500 clones, 70% to 90% seen once. Source material: ileal tissue. The receptors were gathered from an adult with Crohn's disease.

The V and J genes are TRBV30 and TRBJ1-1, with unresolved D. V was trimmed by 4 bases and J by 1 base, leaving 13 bases between them. The CDR3 covers 14 residues. Germline lookup yields CDR1 GTSNPN and CDR2 SVGIG (reference sequence). The CDR3 loop is CAWMHLTPNTEAFF. The CDR3 nucleotides read TGTGCCTGGATGCACCTAACGCCGAACACTGAAGCTTTCTTT.

The V gene is TRBV4-2, the J gene TRBJ2-1; 8 positions match TRBD2. The CDR3 covers 18 residues. After removal of 0 bases from V and 7 bases from J, the junction contained 14 bases not matched to a gene. Germline loops: CDR1 LGHNA, CDR2 YNFKEQ. CDR3 residues: CASSQDPGLTGGPNEQFF. The DNA for the CDR3 is TGTGCCAGCAGCCAAGACCCGGGACTAACGGGGGGGCCAAATGAGCAGTTCTTC.

The genes are TRBV7-2 and TRBJ1-5; TRBD1 matches 8 bases. J gave up 2 bases and V 2 bases, and 11 bases lay outside the gene matches. The length of the CDR3 is 18 residues. The germline V gene has CDR1 SGHTA and CDR2 FQGNSA. CDR3 residues: CASSLKVTGAIGNQPQHF. The CDR3 nucleotides are TGTGCCAGCAGCTTAAAGGTGACAGGGGCAATAGGCAATCAGCCCCAGCATTTT.

The chain joins TRBV4-2 to TRBJ2-2; possibly TRBD2 for D (6 bases). The CDR3 runs to 15 residues. Per the germline V gene, CDR1 is LGHNA and CDR2 is YNFKEQ. Trimming pared 2 bases from V and 6 bases from J, leaving 13 bases between. CDR3: CASSQSLGEAGELFF. The CDR3 DNA reads as TGTGCCAGCAGCCAATCACTAGGGGAGGCCGGGGAGCTGTTTTTT.

The J gene is TRBJ1-1, the V gene TRBV20-1, with D hard to call. Trimming stripped 5 bases from V and 6 bases from J, with 10 bases between. The CDR3 runs 11 residues. Germline lookup yields CDR1 DFQATT and CDR2 SNEGSKA (reference sequence). In DNA, the CDR3 is TGCAGTGCTGAACTTTATCCTGAAGCTTTCTTT. Its translation: CSAELYPEAFF.

The chain combines TRBV28 with TRBJ1-1, with D possibly matching TRBD1 (5 bases). The CDR3 loop spans 15 amino acids. In germline, CDR1 is MDHEN, CDR2 SYDVKM. V was trimmed by 5 bases and J by 4 bases, leaving 17 bases between them. DNA for the CDR3: TGTGCCAGCAGTCTTATCAGGGAAGGTACCACTGAAGCTTTCTTT. The encoded protein is CASSLIREGTTEAFF.

This chain connects TRBV5-1 to TRBJ2-5; 8 bases are a match to TRBD2. The CDR3 extends over 15 amino acids. Germline CDR1 is SGHRS and CDR2 is YFSETQ. V dropped 0 bases and J dropped 5; count of bases not matched to a gene: 6. In DNA, the CDR3 is TGCGCCAGCAGCTTGGTCGGGGGGGCCGGGGAGACCCAGTACTTC. As protein: CASSLVGGAGETQYF.

The J gene is TRBJ2-3, the V gene TRBV7-2; perhaps TRBD2 as D (7 bases). Germline lookup yields CDR1 SGHTA and CDR2 FQGNSA. Trimming took off 1 base at V and 6 bases at J, with 14 bases between the two ends. This CDR3 spans 15 amino acids. The CDR3 region is CASSLGRGGRDTQYF. DNA for the CDR3: TGTGCCAGCAGCTTAGGGAGGGGGGGGAGGGATACGCAGTATTTT.

This sequence joins TRBV2 and TRBJ1-5; D is perhaps TRBD1 (5 bases). CDR3 length: 14 amino acids. The V end lost 5 bases, the J end lost 0 bases, and 8 bases lay between the germline ends. CDR1 and CDR2 from the germline V gene are SNHLY and FYNNEI. The CDR3, as DNA: TGTGCCAGCAGTTCGACAGCTAGCAATCAGCCCCAGCATTTT. It encodes CASSSTASNQPQHF.

V and J are TRBV6-6 and TRBJ2-7, with D hard to call. The CDR3 is 11 amino acids. V gave up 6 bases and J gave up 2 bases, with 5 bases separating them. Germline CDR1 MNHNY, CDR2 SVGAGI (reference sequence). DNA of the CDR3: TGTGCCAGCAGCAACACCTACGAGCAGTACTTC. This sequence encodes CASSNTYEQYF.

This chain connects TRBV6-4 to TRBJ2-1; possibly TRBD2 for D (6 bases). Trimming left V 0 bases short and J 12 bases short, with 15 bases between. Germline CDR1 is MRHNA and CDR2 is SNTAGT. The CDR3 contains 14 residues. CDR3 DNA sequence: TGTGCCAGCAGTGACTCTAAGGGTCACGGGGGGCAGTTCTTC. Translation: CASSDSKGHGGQFF.

The genes are TRBV6-1 and TRBJ1-6, with TRBD1 as a possible D gene (6 bases). CDR3 length: 15 residues. Germline values: CDR1 MNHNS, CDR2 SASEGT. Trimming removed 11 bases at V and 13 bases at J, with 27 bases between. CDR3 loop: CASFTGGTRYKPLHF. The CDR3 bases are TGTGCCTCCTTTACGGGGGGGACAAGGTACAAGCCCCTCCACTTT.

The CDR3 sequence: CASSVGGPTDTQYF. CDR3 DNA: TGCGCCAGCAGCGTGGGGGGGCCCACAGATACGCAGTATTTT. J is TRBJ2-3 and V is TRBV5-1; perhaps TRBD2 as D (7 bases). Trimming removed 4 bases from V and 2 bases from J, with 11 bases in between. Looked up from germline, CDR1 is SGHRS and CDR2 is YFSETQ. The CDR3 has 14 amino acids.